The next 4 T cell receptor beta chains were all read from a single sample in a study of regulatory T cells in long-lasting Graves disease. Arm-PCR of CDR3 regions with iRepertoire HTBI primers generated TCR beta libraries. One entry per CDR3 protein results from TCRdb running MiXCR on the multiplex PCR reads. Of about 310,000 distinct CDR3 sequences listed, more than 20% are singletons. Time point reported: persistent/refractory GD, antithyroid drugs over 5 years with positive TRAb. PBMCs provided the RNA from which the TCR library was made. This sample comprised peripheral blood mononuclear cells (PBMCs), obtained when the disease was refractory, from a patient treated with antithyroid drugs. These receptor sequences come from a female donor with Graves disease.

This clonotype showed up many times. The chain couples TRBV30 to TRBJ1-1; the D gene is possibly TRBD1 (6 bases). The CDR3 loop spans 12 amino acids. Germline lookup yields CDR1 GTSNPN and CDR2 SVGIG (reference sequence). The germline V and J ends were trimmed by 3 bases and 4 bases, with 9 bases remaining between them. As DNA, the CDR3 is TGTGCCTGGAGGCCAGGGGTCACTGAAGCTTTCTTT. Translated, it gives CAWRPGVTEAFF.

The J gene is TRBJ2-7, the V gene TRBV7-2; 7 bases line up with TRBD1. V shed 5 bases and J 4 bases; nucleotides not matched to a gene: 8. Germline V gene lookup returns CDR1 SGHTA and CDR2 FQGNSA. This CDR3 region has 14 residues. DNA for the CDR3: TGTGCCAGCAGCGCCTCGACAGGGCGTTACGAGCAGTACTTC. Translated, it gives CASSASTGRYEQYF. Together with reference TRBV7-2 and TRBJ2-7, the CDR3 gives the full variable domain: GAGVSQSPSNKVTEKGKDVELRCDPISGHTALYWYRQSLGQGLEFLIYFQGNSAPDKSGLPSDRFSAERTGGSVSTLTIQRTQQEDSAVYLCASSASTGRYEQYFGPGTRLTVT.

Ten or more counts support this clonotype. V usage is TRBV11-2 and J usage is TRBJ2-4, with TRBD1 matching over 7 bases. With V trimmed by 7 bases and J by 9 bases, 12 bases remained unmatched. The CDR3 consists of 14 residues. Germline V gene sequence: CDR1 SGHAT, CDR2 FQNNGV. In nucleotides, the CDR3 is TGTGCCAGCAACTCCGGCCGGGACAGTGGCATTCAGTACTTC. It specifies CASNSGRDSGIQYF.

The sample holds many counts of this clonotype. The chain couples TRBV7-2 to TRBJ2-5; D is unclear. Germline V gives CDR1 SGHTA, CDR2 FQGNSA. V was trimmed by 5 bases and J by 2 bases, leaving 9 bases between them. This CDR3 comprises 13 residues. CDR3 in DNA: TGTGCCAGCAGCCGGACCTGGCAAGAGACCCAGTACTTC. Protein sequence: CASSRTWQETQYF.